A single sample is the source of the 24 T cell receptor beta chains below, sequenced in a study of cytomegalovirus exposure and HLA in healthy donors. The PCR made use of 60 Vbeta and 13 Jbeta primers. Measured with immunoSEQ multiplex PCR; TCRdb has only the in-frame clones, and not every one. The repertoire holds 60,000 to 65,000 clones, with 75% as singletons. Sequences were obtained from PBMCs. These receptors all stem from a woman in her 40s in good health and CMV-seropositive.

The rearrangement uses TRBV4-3 and TRBJ1-1; D unresolved. The V end lost 7 bases, the J end lost 1 base, and 13 bases lay between the germline ends. Per germline, CDR1 LGHNA and CDR2 YSLEER. The CDR3 consists of 14 residues. The CDR3 loop reads CASTPSRGNTEAFF. CDR3 coding DNA: TGCGCCAGCACCCCTAGTCGAGGGAACACTGAAGCTTTCTTT.

V usage is TRBV11-2 and J usage is TRBJ1-1; 9 bases map to TRBD1. Losses at the gene ends were 5 bases for V and 4 bases for J; bases not matched to a gene: 2. The CDR3 totals 13 residues. CDR1 and CDR2 (germline): SGHAT, FQNNGV. This chain's CDR3 is CASSIQGATEAFF. The CDR3 DNA follows: TGTGCCAGCAGCATACAGGGGGCCACTGAAGCTTTCTTT.

This sequence joins TRBV7-9 and TRBJ2-7; a weak D match, TRBD2 (5 bases). The ends were cut back, 3 bases at V and 0 bases at J, with 6 bases in the middle. Germline CDR1 SEHNR, CDR2 FQNEAQ (reference sequence). This CDR3 is 13 amino acids long. CDR3 residues: CASSLTNSYEQYF. CDR3 in DNA: TGTGCCAGCAGCTTGACTAACTCCTACGAGCAGTACTTC.

This rearrangement joins TRBV10-1 to TRBJ1-4, with no clear D. Germline V gives CDR1 WNHNN, CDR2 SYGVQD (reference sequence). CDR3 length equals 14 residues. Trimming took 0 bases from V and 10 from J, leaving 12 bases between them. The CDR3 region is CASSESGLGGKLFF. DNA of the CDR3: TGCGCCAGCAGTGAGTCTGGGTTAGGCGGAAAACTGTTTTTT.

In this sample, this clone turned up a few times. V gene TRBV19 combines with J gene TRBJ1-6; TRBD1 aligns across 9 bases. The germline V gene encodes CDR1 LNHDA and CDR2 SQIVND (reference sequence). CDR3 size: 17 residues. Germline trimming cut 2 bases from V and 8 bases from J; bases unmatched to any gene: 10. CDR3 amino acids: CASSISSWTGADSPLHF. The CDR3 coding sequence is TGTGCCAGTAGTATAAGTTCTTGGACAGGGGCGGATTCACCCCTCCACTTT.

This clone was observed once. The rearrangement joins TRBV5-1 to TRBJ2-7, with 11 bases matching TRBD1. The CDR3 contains 15 residues. CDR1 is SGHRS and CDR2 is YFSETQ in the germline V gene. V was pared by 4 bases and J by 4 bases, with 7 bases of the junction left unmatched. CDR3 region: CASSPTGTGGYEQYF. As DNA, the CDR3 is TGCGCCAGCAGCCCCACCGGGACAGGGGGTTACGAGCAGTACTTC.

The chain links TRBV30 to TRBJ1-3; weak D call: TRBD1 (6 bases). There are 16 residues in the CDR3. Germline CDR1 and CDR2: GTSNPN and SVGIG (reference sequence). V gave up 0 bases and J gave up 0 bases, with 12 bases separating them. The CDR3 nucleotides read TGTGCCTGGAGTGTAAGTCGCAGGGGCTCTGGAAACACCATATATTTT. Translated: CAWSVSRRGSGNTIYF.

The chain has TRBV5-4 and TRBJ1-2; D is undetermined. Per germline, CDR1 SGHNT and CDR2 YYREEE (reference sequence). The CDR3 runs to 17 residues. The germline V and J ends were trimmed by 4 bases and 6 bases, with 25 bases remaining between them. The CDR3 bases are TGTGCCAGCAGCCGAGATTCGGGAGGGTTCGGTGGTGATGGCTACACCTTC. Its protein is CASSRDSGGFGGDGYTF.

The rearrangement joins TRBV5-1 to TRBJ2-7; D is perhaps TRBD2 (6 bases). The germline gives CDR1 SGHRS, CDR2 YFSETQ. The V and J ends lost 8 bases and 7 bases respectively, with 22 bases between them. There are 14 residues in the CDR3. This CDR3 reads CASSESGMEGEQYF. In nucleotides, the CDR3 is TGCGCCAGTTCGGAATCCGGGATGGAGGGGGAGCAGTACTTC.

This chain links TRBV11-2 with TRBJ2-2; 7 bases align to TRBD1. CDR3 length equals 14 residues. Germline loops: CDR1 SGHAT, CDR2 FQNNGV. V lost 4 bases, J lost 6 bases, and 5 bases stayed unmatched. Written as DNA, the CDR3 is TGTGCCAGCAGCTCAATCCAGGGGGCCGGGGAGCTGTTTTTT. Its translation is CASSSIQGAGELFF.

V gene TRBV6-5 combines with J gene TRBJ1-2; TRBD1 is a possible D gene (5 bases). The germline V gene encodes CDR1 MNHEY and CDR2 SVGAGI. The V and J ends lost 2 bases and 4 bases respectively, with 8 bases between them. The CDR3 extends over 13 amino acids. The CDR3 reads CASSYLDSYGYTF. The CDR3 DNA is TGTGCCAGCAGTTACCTCGACAGCTATGGCTACACCTTC.

V is TRBV30 and J is TRBJ1-4; D gene unclear. Germline CDR1 reads GTSNPN; CDR2 reads SVGIG (reference sequence). V gave up 1 base and J gave up 3 bases, with 12 bases separating them. CDR3 length: 15 amino acids. The CDR3 loop is CAWSALRTPNEKLFF. CDR3 coding DNA: TGTGCCTGGAGTGCCCTGCGGACTCCTAATGAAAAACTGTTTTTT.

This rearrangement joins TRBV29-1 to TRBJ1-1; tentative D call: TRBD1 (6 bases). The length of the CDR3 is 12 residues. CDR1 is SQVTM and CDR2 is ANQGSEA in the germline V gene. Between the trimmed V and J ends, which lost 6 bases and 5 bases, there was a span of 13 bases. The CDR3 region has the DNA TGCAGCGTCCGCAGCCAGGGGACTGAAGCTTTCTTT. It encodes CSVRSQGTEAFF. The whole variable domain, remainder taken from reference TRBV29-1 and TRBJ1-1, is SAVISQKPSRDICQRGTSLTIQCQVDSQVTMMFWYRQQPGQSLTLIATANQGSEATYESGFVIDKFPISRPNLTFSTLTVSNMSPEDSSIYLCSVRSQGTEAFFGQGTRLTVV.

The chain is built from TRBV4-3 and TRBJ1-2; D is possibly TRBD1 (5 bases). Germline V CDR1 and CDR2: LGHNA, YSLEER. Deletions cut 0 bases from V and 8 bases from J, with 13 bases between. The CDR3 runs to 14 residues. CDR3 coding DNA: TGCGCCAGCAGCCAAGATGTGGAGGGGTGGGGCTACACCTTC. It encodes CASSQDVEGWGYTF.

The chain joins TRBV25-1 to TRBJ2-3; a possible D gene is TRBD2 (6 bases). Germline CDR1 MGHDK, CDR2 SYGVNS. The CDR3 extends over 14 amino acids. The germline V and J ends were trimmed by 7 bases and 0 bases, with 11 bases remaining between them. The CDR3 sequence: CASTGLVSTDTQYF. The CDR3 nucleotides are TGTGCCAGCACGGGACTCGTTAGCACAGATACGCAGTATTTT.

The V call is TRBV18, the J call TRBJ1-1, with 8 bases fitting TRBD1. CDR1 and CDR2 (germline): KGHSH, LQKENI. This CDR3 comprises 15 residues. J was trimmed by 1 base and V by 5 bases; bases with no gene match: 6. CDR3 DNA: TGTGCCAGCTCATCAGGGGGCGCCGGGAACACTGAAGCTTTCTTT. Translation gives CASSSGGAGNTEAFF.

The chain has TRBV6-5 and TRBJ2-3, with a possible D match to TRBD2 (5 bases). Trimming cost V 5 bases and J 1 base, with 10 bases left between them. CDR3 length equals 14 residues. Germline V gene data show CDR1 as MNHEY and CDR2 as SVGAGI. The CDR3 spells CASSLATRTDTQYF. The CDR3 coding sequence is TGTGCCAGCAGTCTAGCAACCCGCACAGATACGCAGTATTTT.

A few counts support this clone. The V and J genes are TRBV7-2 and TRBJ2-5; TRBD1 might be the D (6 bases). The CDR3 runs to 14 residues. In germline, CDR1 is SGHTA, CDR2 FQGNSA. V lost 5 bases and J lost 8, with 18 bases in between. The CDR3, as DNA: TGTGCCAGCAGCACCAGGGCGACAGGACGAACCCAGTACTTC. This encodes CASSTRATGRTQYF.

The J gene is TRBJ1-2, the V gene TRBV12-5; 9 positions agree with TRBD1. The germline V gene has CDR1 LGHNT and CDR2 FRNRAP. This CDR3 spans 14 amino acids. Losses at the gene ends were 6 bases for V and 4 bases for J; bases not matched to a gene: 6. CDR3 amino acids: CASGTGTGSYGYTF. In DNA form, the CDR3 reads TGTGCTAGTGGAACTGGGACAGGGAGCTATGGCTACACCTTC.

To note about this clone: Other DNA variants within this sample encode the same CDR3. This chain links TRBV15 with TRBJ2-1; 11 nucleotides match TRBD2. CDR1 LNHNV and CDR2 YYDKDF come from the germline V gene (reference sequence). The CDR3 consists of 16 residues. J was trimmed by 3 bases and V by 1 base; bases with no gene match: 2. CDR3 amino acids: CATSRGLAGSYNEQFF. In DNA, the CDR3 is TGTGCCACCAGCAGAGGACTAGCGGGGAGCTACAATGAGCAGTTCTTC.

CDR3 nucleotides: TGTGCCAGCAGCCTCCGGACTCGCTCAGGGGCAACTAATGAAAAACTGTTTTTT. Translating it yields CASSLRTRSGATNEKLFF. The rearrangement uses TRBV4-2 and TRBJ1-4; maybe TRBD1 (6 bases). Trimming took off 4 bases at V and 0 bases at J, with 18 bases between the two ends. Germline V lookup: CDR1 LGHNA, CDR2 YNFKEQ. The CDR3 consists of 18 residues.

This clone showed up just a few times. This rearrangement joins TRBV5-4 to TRBJ2-5, with TRBD2 matching 9 bases. Germline CDR1 and CDR2: SGHNT and YYREEE (reference sequence). Trimming cost V 8 bases and J 3 bases; bases outside gene matches: 5. This CDR3 has 13 residues. In nucleotides, the CDR3 is TGTGCCAGTTCTCTAGCGGGGAAAGAGACCCAGTACTTC. It yields the protein CASSLAGKETQYF.

This chain links TRBV6-5 with TRBJ1-1; D gene unclear. This CDR3 has 14 amino acids. V was shortened by 4 bases and J by 0 bases, with 9 bases between the two germline ends. CDR1 MNHEY and CDR2 SVGAGI come from the germline V gene. Written as DNA, the CDR3 is TGTGCCAGCAGTTTGACACATTTGAACACTGAAGCTTTCTTT. It encodes CASSLTHLNTEAFF.

This clone has only a few counts. The chain has TRBV6-5 and TRBJ2-1; tentatively, D is TRBD2 (5 bases). Trimming left V 5 bases short and J 4 bases short, with 15 bases between. The CDR3 totals 15 residues. The germline V gene has CDR1 MNHEY and CDR2 SVGAGI. The CDR3 DNA reads as TGTGCCAGCAGTATGAGGGAGCTACCGTACAATGAGCAGTTCTTC. It encodes CASSMRELPYNEQFF.